This T cell receptor beta chain was retrieved from a study of T cell responses to AZD1222 COVID-19 vaccine (dated by TCRdb to the early 2020s). Regarding the study in general: AZD1222 recipients with second doses at about 4 weeks or about 12 weeks were pooled, because spike-specific TCR depth and breadth did not differ between schedules. A total of 230 or so trial participants underwent TCR sequencing, of whom 207 received two doses of AZD1222 and about 25 received two doses of the MenACWY control vaccine. Enrollment into the trials was organized by age into subgroups of 18-55, 56-69 and 70-plus years, and those subgroups contained approximately 160, 26 and 62 TCR-sequenced participants, respectively.

This specimen's time point label, interpreted: baseline before first vaccination. Samples from vaccinated people were obtained from the UK trials COV001 and COV002, which included a single-blind randomized controlled phase 2/3 trial of AZD1222 (ChAdOx1 nCoV-19) in healthy adults. For TCRbeta chain sequencing, PBMC samples were collected from trial participants at day 0 and at day 28 after the second dose. The CDR3 regions of human TCRbeta chains were analyzed by immunosequencing. In the original analysis: Repertoire TCRs were matched against a reference library of SARS-CoV-2-specific TCRs generated with the MIRA antigen-specificity platform. Breadth was defined as the fraction of unique TCRs that were SARS-CoV-2-associated, and depth was defined as the fraction of total T cells that were SARS-CoV-2-associated. Using the MIRA data, every spike-specific TCR was mapped to the spike region that the TCR reacted to and assigned to either a CD4 or a CD8 class. Log10-transformed breadth and depth values were compared by one-way ANOVA with Sidak's multiple comparisons tests. Not all clones reach the TCRdb copy of this immuneACCESS table, which keeps in-frame sequences only. Checked studies attribute under half of the gap to unresolved V genes and leave the rest unexplained. That table supplies the V and J calls and clone size; D and trimming were determined from the DNA. For this sample the table gives about 96,000 clones, of which 90% were detected only once. The ten largest make up 26% of the sample.

Note on this clone: What antigen it recognizes has not been identified. One base away there is no much larger clone; base qualities are not given.

Here is what the overall study found, with its caveats: The 56-69-year group was small, and its depth increase did not reach significance, likely because of low power. Only five to seven AZD1222 recipients were SARS-CoV-2 seropositive at baseline, limiting conclusions about previously exposed vaccinees. Reportedly, close to half of the unique spike-specific TCRs recognized epitopes lying outside the regions that are mutated in the B.1.351 and B.1.1.7 variants. Participants were mostly white British and included more females than males, and it was suggested by the authors that clonal diversity may have been underestimated. The vaccine-associated CD4 TCRs covered the entire spike protein, and the dominant responses fell in regions 160-218 and 743-854. No day 14 peak-response samples were available, so repertoires were characterized only after the peak T cell response. After two AZD1222 doses, both the breadth and the depth of spike-specific TCRs were significantly higher than at day 0 and than in MenACWY recipients.

The germline V gene encodes CDR1 MDHEN and CDR2 SYDVKM. Spanning cysteine to phenylalanine, the CDR3 consists of 14 amino acids. Just CDR3 DNA is preserved here, 42 bases in frame from base 1. Unmatched junction bases come to 0, with V trimmed by 2 bases and J by 0 bases. The sequence derives from an adult in good health. The sample here was peripheral blood, taken on day 0 of AZD1222 vaccination. The chain is assembled from TRBV28 and TRBJ1-2, and TRBD1 aligns with 7 junction nucleotides. DNA sequence: TGTGCCAGCAGTTTAAGGGGGCCTAACTATGGCTACACCTTC. Translated, this is CASSLRGPNYGYTF.